This T cell receptor beta chain is drawn from a study of T cell repertoires in cytomegalovirus infection. Study summary: Signatures in public TCR beta sequences pointed to both CMV infection and matching HLA type.

TCRdb ran MiXCR on the reads and lists one entry per CDR3 protein. The table shows under 150,000 distinct CDR3 sequences, with around 25% occurring only once. A few counts support this clonotype. No antigen is known for it. Germline V gives CDR1 LGHNA, CDR2 YSLEER. Trimming removed 2 bases from V and 7 bases from J, with 11 bases in between. The CDR3 totals 14 residues. The sequenced material came from PBMCs, sequenced either directly or after in vitro stimulation (not recorded which). This receptor was taken from a human donor in good health (CMV status not recorded). Some clones in this sample may be carry-over from other donors' samples. The chain has TRBV4-3 and TRBJ2-2, with D unresolved. CDR3 sequence reads: CASSQSRTGGELFF. The CDR3 nucleotides are TGCGCCAGCAGCCAATCCCGAACGGGCGGGGAGCTGTTTTTT.